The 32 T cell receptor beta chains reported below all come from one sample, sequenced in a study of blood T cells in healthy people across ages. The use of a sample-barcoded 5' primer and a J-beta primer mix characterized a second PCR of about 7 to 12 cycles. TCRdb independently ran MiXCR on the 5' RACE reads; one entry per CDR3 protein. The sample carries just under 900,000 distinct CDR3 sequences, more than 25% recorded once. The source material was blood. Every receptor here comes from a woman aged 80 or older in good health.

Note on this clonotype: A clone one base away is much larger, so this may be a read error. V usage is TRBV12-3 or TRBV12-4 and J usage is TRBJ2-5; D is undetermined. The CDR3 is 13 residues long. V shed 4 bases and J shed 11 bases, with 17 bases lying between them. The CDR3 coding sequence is TGTGCCAGCAGTTACCGGGCCCACAATGAGCAGTACTTC. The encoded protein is CASSYRAHNEQYF.

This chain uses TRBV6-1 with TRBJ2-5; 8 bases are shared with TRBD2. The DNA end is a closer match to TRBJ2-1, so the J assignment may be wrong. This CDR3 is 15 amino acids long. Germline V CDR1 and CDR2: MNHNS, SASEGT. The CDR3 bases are TGTGCCAGCAAAAGCGGGGGCACCCATCAAGAGACCCAGTTCTTC. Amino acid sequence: CASKSGGTHQETQFF.

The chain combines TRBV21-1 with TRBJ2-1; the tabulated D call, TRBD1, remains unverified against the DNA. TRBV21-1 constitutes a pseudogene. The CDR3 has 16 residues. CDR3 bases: TGTGCCAGAGTCCCGGGACAGGGTTTTTTTTTTCTTGAGCAGTTCTTC. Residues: CARVPGQGFFFLEQFF.

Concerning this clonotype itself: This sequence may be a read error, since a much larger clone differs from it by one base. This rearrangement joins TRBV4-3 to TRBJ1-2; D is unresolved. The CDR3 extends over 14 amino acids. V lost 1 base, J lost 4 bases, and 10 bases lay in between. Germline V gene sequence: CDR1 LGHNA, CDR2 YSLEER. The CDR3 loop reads CASSQALESYGYTF. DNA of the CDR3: TGCGCCAGCAGCCAAGCACTAGAGAGCTATGGCTACACCTTC.

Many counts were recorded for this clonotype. The CDR3 is CASRQGDPGANVLTF. CDR3 nucleotides: TGTGCCAGCAGGCAGGGGGACCCTGGGGCCAACGTCCTGACTTTC. V usage is TRBV7-2 and J usage is TRBJ2-6; 7 bases are a match to TRBD1. CDR3 length: 15 amino acids. Trimming took 6 bases from V and 2 from J; bases not matched to a gene: 4. Germline CDR1 reads SGHTA; CDR2 reads FQGNSA.

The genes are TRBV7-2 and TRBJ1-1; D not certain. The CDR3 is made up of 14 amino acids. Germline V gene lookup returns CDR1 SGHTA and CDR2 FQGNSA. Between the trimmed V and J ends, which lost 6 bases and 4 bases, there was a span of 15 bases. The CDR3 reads CASSQVRSSTEAFF. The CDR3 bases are TGTGCCAGCAGTCAGGTCCGCAGTAGCACTGAAGCTTTCTTT. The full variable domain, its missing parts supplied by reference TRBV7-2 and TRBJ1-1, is GAGVSQSPSNKVTEKGKDVELRCDPISGHTALYWYRQSLGQGLEFLIYFQGNSAPDKSGLPSDRFSAERTGGSVSTLTIQRTQQEDSAVYLCASSQVRSSTEAFFGQGTRLTVV.

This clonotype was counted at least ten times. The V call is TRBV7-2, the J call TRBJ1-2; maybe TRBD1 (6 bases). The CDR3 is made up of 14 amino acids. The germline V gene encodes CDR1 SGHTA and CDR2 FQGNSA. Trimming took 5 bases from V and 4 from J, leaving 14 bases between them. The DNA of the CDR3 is TGTGCCAGCAGCCCAGTGGTAGGGGGCTATGGCTACACCTTC. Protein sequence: CASSPVVGGYGYTF.

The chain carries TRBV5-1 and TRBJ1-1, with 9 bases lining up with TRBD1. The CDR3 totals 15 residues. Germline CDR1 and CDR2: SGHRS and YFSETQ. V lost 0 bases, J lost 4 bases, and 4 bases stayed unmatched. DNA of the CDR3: TGCGCCAGCAGCTTGGCACAGGGGGCGGTCACTGAAGCTTTCTTT. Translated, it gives CASSLAQGAVTEAFF. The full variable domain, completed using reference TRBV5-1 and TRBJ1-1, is KAGVTQTPRYLIKTRGQQVTLSCSPISGHRSVSWYQQTPGQGLQFLFEYFSETQRNKGNFPGRFSGRQFSNSRSEMNVSTLELGDSALYLCASSLAQGAVTEAFFGQGTRLTVV.

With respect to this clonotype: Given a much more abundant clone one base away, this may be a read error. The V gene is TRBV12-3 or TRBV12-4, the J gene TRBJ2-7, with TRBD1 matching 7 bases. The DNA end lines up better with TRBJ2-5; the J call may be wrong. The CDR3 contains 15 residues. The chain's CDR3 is CASSPPTGSCETQYF. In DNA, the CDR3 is TGTGCCAGCAGCCCCCCGACAGGGTCTTGTGAGACCCAGTACTTC.

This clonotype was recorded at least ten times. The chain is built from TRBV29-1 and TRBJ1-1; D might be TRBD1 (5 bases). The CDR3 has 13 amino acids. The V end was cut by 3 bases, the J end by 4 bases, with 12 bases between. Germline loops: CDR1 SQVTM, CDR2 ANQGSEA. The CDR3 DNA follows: TGCAGCGTTGACGGGGGACGGGGCACTGAAGCTTTCTTT. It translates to CSVDGGRGTEAFF.

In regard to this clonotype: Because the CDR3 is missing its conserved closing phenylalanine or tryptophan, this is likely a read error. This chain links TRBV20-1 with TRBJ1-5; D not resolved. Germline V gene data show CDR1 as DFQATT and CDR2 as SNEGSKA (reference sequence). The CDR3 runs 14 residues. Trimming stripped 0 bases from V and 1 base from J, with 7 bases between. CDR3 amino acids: CSARDLRSNQPQHC. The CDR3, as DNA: TGCAGTGCTAGAGATCTGAGGAGCAATCAGCCCCAGCATTGT.

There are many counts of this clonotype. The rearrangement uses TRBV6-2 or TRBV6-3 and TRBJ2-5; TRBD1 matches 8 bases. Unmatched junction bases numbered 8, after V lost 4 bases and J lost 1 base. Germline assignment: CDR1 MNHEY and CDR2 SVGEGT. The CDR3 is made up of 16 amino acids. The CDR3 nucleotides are TGTGCCAGCAGTTCACCTAGGACAGGGAGCCAAGAGACCCAGTACTTC. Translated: CASSSPRTGSQETQYF.

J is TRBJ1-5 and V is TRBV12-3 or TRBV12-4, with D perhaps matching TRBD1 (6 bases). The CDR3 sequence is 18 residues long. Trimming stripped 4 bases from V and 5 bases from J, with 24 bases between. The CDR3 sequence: CASSSLDRSRRVDQPQHF. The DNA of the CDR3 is TGTGCCAGCAGTTCTTTGGACAGAAGTAGAAGGGTTGATCAGCCCCAGCATTTT.

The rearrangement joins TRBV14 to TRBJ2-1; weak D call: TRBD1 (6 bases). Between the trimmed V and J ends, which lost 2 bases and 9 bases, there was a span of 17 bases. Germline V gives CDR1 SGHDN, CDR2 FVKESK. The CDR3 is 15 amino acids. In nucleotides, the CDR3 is TGTGCCAGCAGCCAATTGGGGCAGGGGACCGGTGAGCAGTTCTTC. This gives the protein CASSQLGQGTGEQFF.

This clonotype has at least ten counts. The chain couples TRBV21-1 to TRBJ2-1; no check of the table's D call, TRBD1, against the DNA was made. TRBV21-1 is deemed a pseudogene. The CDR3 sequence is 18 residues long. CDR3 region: CASSKNSIWTGTYNEQFF. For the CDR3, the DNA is TGTGCCAGCAGCAAAAATTCGATTTGGACAGGGACCTACAATGAGCAGTTCTTC.

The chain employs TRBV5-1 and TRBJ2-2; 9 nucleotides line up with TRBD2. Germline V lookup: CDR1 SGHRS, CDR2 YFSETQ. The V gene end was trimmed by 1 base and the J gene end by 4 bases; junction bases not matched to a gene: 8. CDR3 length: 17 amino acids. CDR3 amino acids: CASSLRIAGVPTGELFF. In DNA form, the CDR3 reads TGCGCCAGCAGCTTGCGGATAGCGGGGGTTCCCACCGGGGAGCTGTTTTTT.

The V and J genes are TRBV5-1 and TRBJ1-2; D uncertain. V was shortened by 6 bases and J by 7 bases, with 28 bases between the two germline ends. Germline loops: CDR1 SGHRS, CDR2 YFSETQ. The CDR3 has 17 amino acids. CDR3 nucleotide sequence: TGCGCCAGCATCGTTCAAGGCGGTGGTCTCAGTGATCCTGGCTACACCTTC. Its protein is CASIVQGGGLSDPGYTF.

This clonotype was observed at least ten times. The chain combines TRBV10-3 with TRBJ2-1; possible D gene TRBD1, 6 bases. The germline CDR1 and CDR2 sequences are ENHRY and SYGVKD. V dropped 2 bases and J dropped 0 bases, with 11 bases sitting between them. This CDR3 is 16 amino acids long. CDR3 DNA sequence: TGTGCCATCAGTGAGGTAACAGGGAGCTCCTACAATGAGCAGTTCTTC. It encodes CAISEVTGSSYNEQFF.

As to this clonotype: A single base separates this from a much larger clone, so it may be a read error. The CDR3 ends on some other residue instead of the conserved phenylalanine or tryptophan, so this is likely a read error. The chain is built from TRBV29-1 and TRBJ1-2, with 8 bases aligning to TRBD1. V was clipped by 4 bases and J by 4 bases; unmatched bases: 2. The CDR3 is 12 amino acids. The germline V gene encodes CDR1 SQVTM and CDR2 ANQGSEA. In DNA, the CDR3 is TGCAGCGTTGCCGGGACAGGCTATGGCTACACCTGC. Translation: CSVAGTGYGYTC.

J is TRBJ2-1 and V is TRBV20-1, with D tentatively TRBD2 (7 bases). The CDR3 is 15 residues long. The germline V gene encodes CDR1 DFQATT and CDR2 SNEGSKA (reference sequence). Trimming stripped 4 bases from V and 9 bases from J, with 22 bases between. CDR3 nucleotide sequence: TGCAGTGCTACCAACGGGGGGCGTGGGTCCGTTGAGCAGTTCTTC. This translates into CSATNGGRGSVEQFF.

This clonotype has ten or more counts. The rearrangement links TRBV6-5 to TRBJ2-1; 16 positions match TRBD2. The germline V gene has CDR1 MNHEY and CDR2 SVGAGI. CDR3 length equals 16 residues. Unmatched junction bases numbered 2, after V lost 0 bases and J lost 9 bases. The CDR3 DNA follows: TGTGCCAGCAGTTACTCGGGACTAGCGGGGGGGGGTGAGCAGTTCTTC. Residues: CASSYSGLAGGGEQFF.

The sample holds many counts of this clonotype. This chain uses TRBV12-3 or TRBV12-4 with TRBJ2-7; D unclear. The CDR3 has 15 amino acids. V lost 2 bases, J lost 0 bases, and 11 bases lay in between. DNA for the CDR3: TGTGCCAGCAGTTTACAAATGTCCATCTCCTACGAGCAGTACTTC. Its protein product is CASSLQMSISYEQYF.

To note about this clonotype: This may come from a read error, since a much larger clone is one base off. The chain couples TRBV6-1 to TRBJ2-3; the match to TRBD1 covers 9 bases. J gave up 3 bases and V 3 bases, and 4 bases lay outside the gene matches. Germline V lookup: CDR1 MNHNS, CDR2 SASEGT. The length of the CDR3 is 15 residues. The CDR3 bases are TGTGCCAGCAGTGACACAGGGGGCAGAACAGATACGCAGTATTTT. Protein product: CASSDTGGRTDTQYF.

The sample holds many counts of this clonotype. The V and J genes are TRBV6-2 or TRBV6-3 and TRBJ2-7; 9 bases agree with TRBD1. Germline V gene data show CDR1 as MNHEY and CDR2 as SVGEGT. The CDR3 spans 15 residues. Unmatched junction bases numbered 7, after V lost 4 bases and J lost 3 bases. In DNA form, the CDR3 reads TGTGCCAGCAGTTTGACAGGGGGTAGTGGCTACGAGCAGTACTTC. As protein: CASSLTGGSGYEQYF.

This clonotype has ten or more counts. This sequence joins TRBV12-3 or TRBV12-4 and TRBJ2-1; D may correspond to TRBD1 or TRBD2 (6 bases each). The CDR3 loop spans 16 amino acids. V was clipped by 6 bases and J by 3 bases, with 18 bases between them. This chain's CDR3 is CASRLGGGPFYNEQFF. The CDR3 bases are TGTGCCAGCAGGCTAGGAGGGGGGCCTTTCTACAATGAGCAGTTCTTC.

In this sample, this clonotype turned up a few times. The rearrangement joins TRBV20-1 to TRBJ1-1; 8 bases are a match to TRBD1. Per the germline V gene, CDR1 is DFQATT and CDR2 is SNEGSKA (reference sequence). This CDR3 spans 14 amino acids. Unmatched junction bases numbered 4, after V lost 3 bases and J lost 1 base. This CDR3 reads CSARKQGANTEAFF. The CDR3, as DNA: TGCAGTGCTAGGAAGCAGGGGGCGAACACTGAAGCTTTCTTT.

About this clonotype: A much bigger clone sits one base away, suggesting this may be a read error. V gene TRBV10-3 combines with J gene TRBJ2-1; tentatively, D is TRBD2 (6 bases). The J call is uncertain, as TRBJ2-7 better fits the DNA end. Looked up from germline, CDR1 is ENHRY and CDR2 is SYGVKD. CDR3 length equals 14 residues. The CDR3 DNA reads TGTGCCATCGGGCCTCAGGAGGGTAACAATGAGCAGTACTTC. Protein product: CAIGPQEGNNEQYF.

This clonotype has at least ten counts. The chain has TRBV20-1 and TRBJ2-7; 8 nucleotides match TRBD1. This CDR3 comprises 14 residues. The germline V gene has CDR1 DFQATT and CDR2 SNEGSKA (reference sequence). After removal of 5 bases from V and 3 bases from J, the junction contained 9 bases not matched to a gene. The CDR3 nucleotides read TGCAGTGCTTGCCCCTCCGGGACAGGCTACGAGCAGTACTTC. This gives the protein CSACPSGTGYEQYF.

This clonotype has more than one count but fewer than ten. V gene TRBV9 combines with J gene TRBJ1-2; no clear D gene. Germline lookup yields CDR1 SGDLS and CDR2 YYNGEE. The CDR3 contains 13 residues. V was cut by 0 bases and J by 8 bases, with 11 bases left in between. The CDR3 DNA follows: TGTGCCAGCAGCGTAGTAGGAGGGAGCGGCTACACCTTC. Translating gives CASSVVGGSGYTF.

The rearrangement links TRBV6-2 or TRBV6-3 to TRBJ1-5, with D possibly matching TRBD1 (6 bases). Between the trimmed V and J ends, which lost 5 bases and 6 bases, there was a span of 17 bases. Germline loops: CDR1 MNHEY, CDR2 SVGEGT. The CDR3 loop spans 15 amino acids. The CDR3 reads CASSPSTGFGQPQHF. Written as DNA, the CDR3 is TGTGCCAGCAGTCCCTCGACAGGCTTCGGTCAGCCCCAGCATTTT.

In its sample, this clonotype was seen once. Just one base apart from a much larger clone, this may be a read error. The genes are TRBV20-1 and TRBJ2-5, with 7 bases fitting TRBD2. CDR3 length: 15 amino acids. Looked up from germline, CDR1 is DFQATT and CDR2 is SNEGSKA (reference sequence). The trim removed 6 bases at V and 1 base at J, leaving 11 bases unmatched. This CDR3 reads CSAPGPAGIQETQYF. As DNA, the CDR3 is TGCAGTGCCCCAGGACCAGCGGGGATCCAAGAGACCCAGTACTTC.

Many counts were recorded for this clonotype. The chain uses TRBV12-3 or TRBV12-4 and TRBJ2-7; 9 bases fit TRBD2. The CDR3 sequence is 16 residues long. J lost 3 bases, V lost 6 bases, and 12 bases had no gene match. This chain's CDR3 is CASRLYRASGDYEQYF. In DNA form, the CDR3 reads TGTGCCAGCAGGCTTTATAGGGCTAGCGGGGACTACGAGCAGTACTTC.